The T cell receptor (beta chain) described here comes from a study of metastatic and nonmetastatic thyroid tumors. Study information: Repertoires were compared across blood and tumor or nodule tissue from malignant and benign thyroid patients.

TCRdb re-analyzed the PCR reads using MiXCR. The table has approximately 15,000 clones, about 22% seen once. The CDR3 sequence is 13 residues long. V dropped 6 bases and J dropped 8 bases, with 13 bases sitting between them. CDR1 is LNHDA and CDR2 is SQIVND in the germline V gene (reference sequence). Thyroid surgery took place with no prior treatment in any patient. Ten or more counts support this clone. The clonotype comes from a female donor with papillary thyroid cancer or a benign thyroid nodule (not recorded which). Some clones in this sample may be carry-over from other donors' samples. The J gene is TRBJ1-4, the V gene TRBV19, with D possibly TRBD1 on 5 matching bases. Sequenced material: adjacent normal tissue. Written as DNA, the CDR3 is TGTGCCAGTAGAGGACACCCGGGAGAAAAACTGTTTTTT. Encoded protein: CASRGHPGEKLFF.